Listed here is a single TCR beta chain. Its antigen is as yet unknown. V was clipped by 4 bases and J by 1 base; unmatched bases: 13. This CDR3 contains 17 residues. Germline loops: CDR1 MDHEN, CDR2 SYDVKM. The data stem from a study of shared clonotypes between healthy human individuals. Study-wide results and caveats: Clonotypes shared by all four sorted-subset donors had higher generation probabilities than non-shared clonotypes.

TCRdb's copy holds only in-frame clones and misses some; the assay was immunoSEQ multiplex PCR. The sample contains some 2 million clones, approximately 95% of which appear only once. Positive CCR7 selection of CD45RO-negative cells yielded the naive CD8 cells, and terminally differentiated effector memory CD45RA+ cells were excluded. The receptor comes from a young man in good health. The sequenced sample consisted of naive CD8+ T cells sorted from blood. The chain has TRBV28 and TRBJ2-7; TRBD1 matches at 7 bases. CDR3 sequence (DNA): TGTGCCAGCAGTTCCTCCTGGACAGGAGAACTTTCCTACGAGCAGTACTTC. The encoded protein is CASSSSWTGELSYEQYF.